A single T cell receptor (beta chain) is shown here with its context. Its antigen is currently unknown. PCR involved 60 Vbeta and 13 Jbeta primers. The data were produced by immunoSEQ multiplex PCR, yet TCRdb's version contains in-frame clones alone and is incomplete. This table has approximately 200,000 clones, 80% to 85% appearing once. These data belong to a study of cytomegalovirus exposure and HLA in healthy donors. Study background: There were 350 to 400 genotyped donors. Of these, 81% fell in the genetic ancestry cluster associated with self-reported Caucasian donors. Whole-study results and caveats: It was assumed in the presence/absence analyses that sequencing depth was roughly uniform across donors.

Looked up from germline, CDR1 is SEHNR and CDR2 is FQNEAQ (reference sequence). V lost 2 bases and J lost 9; bases outside the gene matches: 12. The CDR3 is 16 residues long. Sequencing used PBMCs. The chain has TRBV7-9 and TRBJ2-4; TRBD2 matches 8 bases. This TCR was sampled from a woman under 30 in good health and CMV-seropositive. CDR3 in amino acids: CASSLSEPGLGGIQYF. The CDR3 DNA follows: TGTGCCAGCAGCTTATCTGAACCGGGACTAGGAGGCATTCAGTACTTC.